A selection of T cell receptor beta chains follows, all from one sample in a study of blood T cell repertoires in COVID-19. Repertoires were generated with immunoSEQ multiplex PCR, while TCRdb's copy carries only in-frame clones and drops some. The data show around 100,000 clones, with around 80% seen just once and approximately 0.75% held by the top ten. The sample consisted of peripheral blood. The receptors were gathered from a woman in her 70s with acute or convalescent COVID-19. CDR3s include the opening cysteine and the closing phenylalanine or tryptophan. A D gene is named only where the DNA matches it firmly. Some rows mark clone size as missing; the rest say once, few, many or name a class of expanded clone.

NA,NA,TRBV7-2,TRBJ1-3,CASSLGGQRNTIYF,TGTGCCAGCAGCTTAGGGGGCCAGAGAAACACCATATATTTT
NA,NA,TRBV2,TRBJ2-1,CASTTHPSNEQFF,TGTGCCAGCACGACTCATCCCTCTAATGAGCAGTTCTTC
NA,few,TRBV3-1/TRBV3-2,TRBJ1-1,CASSQVPQVNTEAFF,TGTGCCAGCAGCCAAGTCCCTCAGGTGAACACTGAAGCTTTCTTT
NA,NA,TRBV3-1/TRBV3-2,TRBJ1-1,CASSFHPGTEAFF,TGTGCCAGCAGCTTTCACCCGGGGACTGAAGCTTTCTTT
NA,NA,TRBV10-3,TRBJ1-4,CAIRARGNEKLFF,TGTGCCATCAGGGCCAGGGGAAATGAAAAACTGTTTTTT
TRBD2,NA,TRBV19,TRBJ2-7,CASSLLAGASSYEQYF,TGTGCCAGTAGCTTACTAGCGGGGGCCAGCTCCTACGAGCAGTACTTC
TRBD2,NA,TRBV3-1/TRBV3-2,TRBJ2-2,CASSRRPPSGSGNTGELFF,TGTGCCAGCAGCCGACGCCCCCCTAGCGGGAGCGGCAACACCGGGGAGCTGTTTTTT
NA,NA,TRBV12-3/TRBV12-4,TRBJ1-3,CASTAQGNTIYF,TGTGCCAGCACCGCCCAGGGAAACACCATATATTTT
NA,NA,TRBV12-3/TRBV12-4,TRBJ1-6,CASSPQAGGPLHF,TGTGCCAGCAGTCCCCAGGCGGGGGGACCCCTCCACTTT
NA,NA,TRBV14,TRBJ2-2,CASSQDVSGAGELFF,TGTGCCAGCAGCCAAGATGTTTCGGGAGCCGGGGAGCTGTTTTTT
NA,NA,TRBV7-8,TRBJ1-3,CASSLYQGGLNTIYF,TGTGCCAGCAGCTTATACCAGGGAGGGTTAAACACCATATATTTT
NA,NA,TRBV29-1,TRBJ2-5,CSVEATGTLQETQYF,TGCAGCGTTGAGGCGACAGGGACTCTCCAAGAGACCCAGTACTTC
TRBD1,NA,TRBV28,TRBJ2-7,CASSTRDRGQYEQYF,TGTGCCAGCAGCACCCGGGACAGGGGGCAGTACGAGCAGTACTTC
NA,few,TRBV5-1,TRBJ1-3,CASSPTGSGNTIYF,TGCGCCAGCAGCCCGACAGGTTCTGGAAACACCATATATTTT
NA,NA,TRBV5-1,TRBJ2-3,CASSWGGGSTDTQYF,TGCGCCAGCAGCTGGGGTGGAGGGAGCACAGATACGCAGTATTTT
NA,NA,TRBV9,TRBJ2-7,CASSPRAGFYEQYF,TGTGCCAGCAGCCCCCGGGCGGGTTTCTACGAGCAGTACTTC
NA,NA,TRBV14,TRBJ1-1,CASSQQGVNTEAFF,TGTGCCAGCAGCCAACAAGGGGTGAACACTGAAGCTTTCTTT
TRBD1,NA,TRBV5-4,TRBJ2-1,CALNSLDRGNEQFF,TGTGCCCTCAACTCGCTGGACAGGGGTAATGAGCAGTTCTTC
TRBD1,NA,TRBV7-8,TRBJ1-6,CASSEQGQAFRSPLHF,TGTGCCAGCAGCGAGCAGGGACAGGCATTCCGTTCACCCCTCCACTTT
TRBD2,NA,TRBV5-4,TRBJ2-7,CASSPSSGTYEQYF,TGTGCCAGCAGCCCCTCTAGCGGGACCTACGAGCAGTACTTC
NA,NA,TRBV21-1,TRBJ1-2,CASRPGDRYYGYTF,TGTGCCAGCAGACCAGGGGACAGGTACTATGGCTACACCTTC
TRBD2,NA,TRBV7-2,TRBJ2-7,CASSWMTSGGYEQYF,TGTGCCAGCAGCTGGATGACTAGCGGGGGATACGAGCAGTACTTC
TRBD1,NA,TRBV18,TRBJ1-2,CASSPNQSGQGNYGYTF,TGTGCCAGCTCACCCAACCAGTCGGGACAGGGTAACTATGGCTACACCTTC
TRBD2,NA,TRBV9,TRBJ2-3,CASSVAGGPWDTQYF,TGTGCCAGCAGCGTAGCGGGAGGCCCTTGGGATACGCAGTATTTT
TRBD2,NA,TRBV7-2,TRBJ2-5,CASSPNGLAGLETQYF,TGTGCCAGCAGCCCAAACGGACTAGCGGGATTGGAGACCCAGTACTTC
NA,NA,TRBV3-1/TRBV3-2,TRBJ2-1,CASSQDLIANEQFF,TGTGCCAGCAGCCAAGATCTAATAGCGAATGAGCAGTTCTTC
NA,once,TRBV7-2,TRBJ1-4,CASSARGREKLFF,TGTGCCAGCAGTGCCCGTGGGCGCGAAAAACTGTTTTTT